These 24 T cell receptor beta chains originate from one sample sequenced in a study of T cell clones after liver transplantation. The assay was immunoSEQ multiplex PCR, and TCRdb's table has in-frame clones only and misses some. This sample has about 50,000 clones; about 69% occur once, and the top ten carry around 9.5%. The sample here was CD4+ T cells from blood, taken more than 52 months after liver transplant. These TCRs come from a human patient who received a liver transplant. Some T cells may be graft donor cells.

This clone appeared a few times. The CDR3 spells CAIGRDRVSEAFF. In DNA form, the CDR3 reads TGTGCCATCGGAAGAGACAGGGTCTCTGAAGCTTTCTTT. The chain joins TRBV10-3 to TRBJ1-1, with 7 bases identical to TRBD1. V lost 8 bases to trimming and J lost 6 bases; unmatched junction nucleotides: 9. Germline assignment: CDR1 ENHRY and CDR2 SYGVKD. The CDR3 runs to 13 residues.

This clone was recorded a few times. The chain carries TRBV6-1 and TRBJ1-2; 7 positions agree with TRBD1. V was pared by 7 bases and J by 6 bases, with 8 bases of the junction left unmatched. The CDR3 is 13 residues long. The germline CDR1 and CDR2 sequences are MNHNS and SASEGT. In nucleotides, the CDR3 is TGTGCCAGCATAGTGGGGCAGGGGGATGGCTACACCTTC. Residues: CASIVGQGDGYTF.

This clone was observed a handful of times. V and J are TRBV13 and TRBJ2-7; 7 positions agree with TRBD1. The CDR3 has 14 amino acids. V was pared by 4 bases and J by 2 bases, with 5 bases of the junction left unmatched. Germline V lookup: CDR1 PRHDT, CDR2 FYEKMQ (reference sequence). The CDR3 DNA reads as TGTGCCAGCAGCTCCGGACAGGTCGCCTACGAGCAGTACTTC. Translation: CASSSGQVAYEQYF.

This rearrangement joins TRBV29-1 to TRBJ2-6, with a possible D match to TRBD1 (6 bases). Germline values: CDR1 SQVTM, CDR2 ANQGSEA. This CDR3 has 19 residues. The germline V and J ends were trimmed by 0 bases and 0 bases, with 18 bases remaining between them. In DNA form, the CDR3 reads TGCAGCGTTGAAGATCCTGACAGGACCCTAAGCTCTGGGGCCAACGTCCTGACTTTC. Protein product: CSVEDPDRTLSSGANVLTF.

The chain combines TRBV21-1 with TRBJ2-3; the table's D call, TRBD1, was not checked against the DNA. TRBV21-1 is assigned pseudogene status. This CDR3 is 15 amino acids long. CDR3 coding DNA: TGTGCCAGCAGCAAAGTTCCGGTAGGGGCGGATACGCAGTATTTT. It specifies CASSKVPVGADTQYF.

By frequency in the sample, this clone is medium-sized. The chain has TRBV5-1 and TRBJ1-1; TRBD1 matches at 8 bases. CDR1 SGHRS and CDR2 YFSETQ come from the germline V gene. Trimming removed 7 bases from V and 3 bases from J; junction bases left unmatched: 11. CDR3 size: 15 residues. CDR3 loop: CASGLIGQGHTEAFF. The CDR3 DNA is TGCGCCAGCGGCCTGATAGGACAGGGTCACACTGAAGCTTTCTTT.

The CDR3 here is CASSLWDRGNNEQFF. The CDR3 region has the DNA TGTGCCAGCAGCTTATGGGACAGGGGTAACAATGAGCAGTTCTTC. This chain connects TRBV5-6 to TRBJ2-1; TRBD1 matches 10 bases. The germline V gene has CDR1 SGHDT and CDR2 YYEEEE. This CDR3 spans 15 amino acids. V gave up 2 bases and J gave up 5 bases; unmatched junction bases: 4.

This clone was seen only once. The rearrangement uses TRBV7-8 and TRBJ1-1; maybe TRBD1 (6 bases). The CDR3 consists of 14 residues. The germline V and J ends were trimmed by 5 bases and 0 bases, with 10 bases remaining between them. Germline V gene sequence: CDR1 SGHVS, CDR2 FQNEAQ. Here the CDR3 reads CASSVNRVNTEAFF. In nucleotides, the CDR3 is TGTGCCAGCAGCGTCAACAGGGTGAACACTGAAGCTTTCTTT.

The chain is built from TRBV20-1 and TRBJ1-2; tentative D call: TRBD1 (6 bases). V shed 8 bases and J shed 7 bases, with 14 bases lying between them. Germline V gene data show CDR1 as DFQATT and CDR2 as SNEGSKA (reference sequence). This CDR3 has 11 residues. The CDR3 DNA sequence: TGCAGTCCCACAGGGTTGGGTGGCTACACCTTC. Translating gives CSPTGLGGYTF.

The V gene is TRBV6-5, the J gene TRBJ2-7; D perhaps matches TRBD1 (5 bases). Trimming took 2 bases from V and 7 from J, leaving 12 bases between them. Germline-derived CDR1 and CDR2 are MNHEY and SVGAGI. This CDR3 has 13 amino acids. CDR3 in amino acids: CASSYRGRGEQYF. The CDR3 DNA sequence: TGTGCCAGCAGTTACCGCGGAAGGGGTGAGCAGTACTTC.

The V and J genes are TRBV27 and TRBJ2-7, with 7 bases identical to TRBD1. V lost 5 bases and J lost 3; bases outside the gene matches: 7. Germline V gene lookup returns CDR1 MNHEY and CDR2 SMNVEV (reference sequence). The length of the CDR3 is 14 residues. The CDR3 protein is CASSLRRDSYEQYF. The CDR3 nucleotides read TGTGCCAGCAGTCTCCGAAGGGACAGCTACGAGCAGTACTTC.

This clone was seen a few times. The chain has TRBV28 and TRBJ1-5, with 8 bases fitting TRBD1. Germline CDR1 reads MDHEN; CDR2 reads SYDVKM. CDR3 length: 15 amino acids. The V gene end was trimmed by 9 bases and the J gene end by 0 bases; junction bases not matched to a gene: 7. Here the CDR3 reads CASRTGSYSNQPQHF. CDR3 DNA sequence: TGTGCCAGTAGGACAGGGTCTTATAGCAATCAGCCCCAGCATTTT. The full variable domain, rest sourced from reference TRBV28 and TRBJ1-5, is DVKVTQSSRYLVKRTGEKVFLECVQDMDHENMFWYRQDPGLGLRLIYFSYDVKMKEKGDIPEGYSVSREKKERFSLILESASTNQTSMYLCASRTGSYSNQPQHFGDGTRLSIL.

This sequence joins TRBV7-9 and TRBJ2-4; 9 nucleotides line up with TRBD2. This CDR3 is 16 amino acids long. With 6 bases clipped from V and 2 bases from J, the junction kept 8 bases outside the gene matches. Per germline, CDR1 SEHNR and CDR2 FQNEAQ (reference sequence). DNA for the CDR3: TGTGCCAGCAGTTTTTTAGCGGGAGCGACCAAAAACATTCAGTACTTC. This translates into CASSFLAGATKNIQYF. The complete variable domain, with remaining parts taken from reference TRBV7-9 and TRBJ2-4, reads DTGVSQNPRHKITKRGQNVTFRCDPISEHNRLYWYRQTLGQGPEFLTYFQNEAQLEKSRLLSDRFSAERPKGSFSTLEIQRTEQGDSAMYLCASSFLAGATKNIQYFGAGTRLSVL.

This rearrangement joins TRBV18 to TRBJ2-1, with D possibly being TRBD1 or TRBD2 (5 bases each). CDR1 KGHSH and CDR2 LQKENI come from the germline V gene. Deletions cut 3 bases from V and 8 bases from J, with 8 bases between. The length of the CDR3 is 12 residues. The CDR3 coding sequence is TGTGCCAGCTCACCCAGAGGGGATGAGCAGTTCTTC. Encoded protein: CASSPRGDEQFF.

The chain employs TRBV12-5 and TRBJ1-2; TRBD1 matches 11 bases. Looked up from germline, CDR1 is LGHNT and CDR2 is FRNRAP. V trimming: 6 bases; J trimming: 7 bases; junction bases outside the gene matches: 10. The CDR3 covers 15 residues. The CDR3 here is CASGTRTGGARGYTF. In DNA form, the CDR3 reads TGTGCTAGTGGCACGAGGACAGGGGGCGCACGTGGCTACACCTTC.

V is TRBV7-9 and J is TRBJ2-7; D not certain. The V end lost 1 base, the J end lost 2 bases, and 9 bases lay between the germline ends. This CDR3 comprises 14 residues. Germline V lookup: CDR1 SEHNR, CDR2 FQNEAQ (reference sequence). This CDR3 reads CASSLGGVPYEQYF. CDR3 DNA: TGTGCCAGCAGCTTAGGTGGAGTTCCCTACGAGCAGTACTTC.

The CDR3, as DNA: TGTGCCATCAGTGAGTCCGGGAGGCAGAGCTCCTACAATGAGCAGTTCTTC. This codes for CAISESGRQSSYNEQFF. The chain employs TRBV10-3 and TRBJ2-1, with 7 positions matching TRBD2. Germline V gives CDR1 ENHRY, CDR2 SYGVKD. This CDR3 has 17 residues. V lost 0 bases and J lost 0; bases outside the gene matches: 5.

The gene calls are TRBV6-1 and TRBJ2-3; D unresolved. Germline assignment: CDR1 MNHNS and CDR2 SASEGT. The ends were cut back, 4 bases at V and 4 bases at J, with 9 bases in the middle. This CDR3 spans 13 amino acids. DNA of the CDR3: TGTGCCAGCAGTGTTACACAGTCAGATACGCAGTATTTT. This sequence encodes CASSVTQSDTQYF.

This clone turned up a few times. The rearrangement joins TRBV28 to TRBJ1-5; a weak D match, TRBD1 (5 bases). Germline-derived CDR1 and CDR2 are MDHEN and SYDVKM. V lost 3 bases and J lost 0, with 9 bases in between. The CDR3 is made up of 15 amino acids. Written as DNA, the CDR3 is TGTGCCAGCAGTTTTGGGGGGATTAGCAATCAGCCCCAGCATTTT. Encoded protein: CASSFGGISNQPQHF.

This clone was seen a few times. This sequence joins TRBV7-8 and TRBJ1-5; D not resolved. The CDR3 has 16 residues. Germline assignment: CDR1 SGHVS and CDR2 FQNEAQ. V was clipped by 6 bases and J by 3 bases, with 18 bases between them. For the CDR3, the DNA is TGTGCCAGCAGGAAGGACCGCGGGCAAACCAATCAGCCCCAGCATTTT. It codes for CASRKDRGQTNQPQHF.

The gene calls are TRBV10-2 and TRBJ1-5; 8 bases match TRBD1. The CDR3 is 13 residues long. Germline values: CDR1 WSHSY, CDR2 SAAADI. V trimming: 6 bases; J trimming: 7 bases; junction bases outside the gene matches: 5. CDR3 in DNA: TGCGCCAGCAGGCAGGACAGGGAACAGCCCCAGCATTTT. Its protein is CASRQDREQPQHF.

The chain joins TRBV6-1 to TRBJ1-5; D remains ambiguous. Germline assignment: CDR1 MNHNS and CDR2 SASEGT. Deletions cut 4 bases from V and 6 bases from J, with 10 bases between. The CDR3 has 13 amino acids. CDR3 sequence: CASSAIKSQPQHF. The CDR3 DNA sequence: TGTGCCAGCAGTGCTATTAAGAGTCAGCCCCAGCATTTT.

This clone was counted only a few times. The genes are TRBV5-4 and TRBJ1-2; the match to TRBD1 covers 12 bases. Germline-derived CDR1 and CDR2 are SGHNT and YYREEE (reference sequence). The V and J ends lost 5 bases and 5 bases, in that order; junction bases with no gene match: 10. The CDR3 extends over 16 amino acids. The CDR3 region is CASSLGGQGAWYGYTF. The CDR3 nucleotides are TGTGCCAGCAGTCTTGGGGGACAGGGGGCATGGTATGGCTACACCTTC.

The V and J genes are TRBV6-5 and TRBJ2-7, with 8 bases fitting TRBD1. The CDR3 totals 15 residues. V lost 7 bases to trimming and J lost 6 bases; unmatched junction nucleotides: 14. Looked up from germline, CDR1 is MNHEY and CDR2 is SVGAGI. CDR3 in amino acids: CASTEGRQGSSEQYF. The CDR3 coding sequence is TGTGCCAGCACAGAGGGGAGACAGGGGAGTTCCGAGCAGTACTTC.